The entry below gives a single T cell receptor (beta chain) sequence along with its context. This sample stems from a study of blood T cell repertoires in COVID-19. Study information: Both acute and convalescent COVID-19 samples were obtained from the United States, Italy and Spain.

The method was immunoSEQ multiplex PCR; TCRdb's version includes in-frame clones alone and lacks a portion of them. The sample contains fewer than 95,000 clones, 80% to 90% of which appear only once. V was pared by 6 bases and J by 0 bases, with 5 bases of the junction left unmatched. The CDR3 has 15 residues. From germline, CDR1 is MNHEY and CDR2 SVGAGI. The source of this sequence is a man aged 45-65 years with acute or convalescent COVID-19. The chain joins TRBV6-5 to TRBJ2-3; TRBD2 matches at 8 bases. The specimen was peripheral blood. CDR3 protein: CASSPGGTSTDTQYF. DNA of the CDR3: TGTGCCAGCAGCCCGGGGGGGACTAGCACAGATACGCAGTATTTT.